This T cell receptor (beta chain) was identified in a study of T-cell memory formation after mild COVID-19. The V gene end was trimmed by 6 bases and the J gene end by 1 base; junction bases not matched to a gene: 0. This CDR3 is 14 amino acids long. Germline V lookup: CDR1 MNHNS, CDR2 SASEGT. In regard to this clonotype: Its antigen is as yet unknown.

Study outcomes and limitations: For second-wave clones that peaked at day 37, SARS-CoV-2 specificity went unverified. There was a balanced CD4/CD8 profile in clones contracting day 15 to 85, and later expanders leaned CD4+.

Employing constant-segment primers, 5'RACE generated TCR alpha and TCR beta cDNA libraries bearing sample barcodes and UMIs. TCRdb fed the 5' RACE reads into MiXCR, producing one record per CDR3 protein. The top ten clones hold roughly 8% of a sample with 560,000 or so distinct CDR3 sequences, roughly a sixth of them seen once. The chain joins TRBV6-1 to TRBJ1-6; 7 bases line up with TRBD1. The sequencing sample was made of PBMCs or a T cell subset sorted from them (not recorded which). The sequence was obtained from an adult woman who had mild COVID-19 (a few samples of this study predate the infection). Cell type and time point are not known. In DNA, the CDR3 is TGTGCCAGCAGACAGGGGTCCTATAATTCACCCCTCCACTTT. Amino acid sequence: CASRQGSYNSPLHF.